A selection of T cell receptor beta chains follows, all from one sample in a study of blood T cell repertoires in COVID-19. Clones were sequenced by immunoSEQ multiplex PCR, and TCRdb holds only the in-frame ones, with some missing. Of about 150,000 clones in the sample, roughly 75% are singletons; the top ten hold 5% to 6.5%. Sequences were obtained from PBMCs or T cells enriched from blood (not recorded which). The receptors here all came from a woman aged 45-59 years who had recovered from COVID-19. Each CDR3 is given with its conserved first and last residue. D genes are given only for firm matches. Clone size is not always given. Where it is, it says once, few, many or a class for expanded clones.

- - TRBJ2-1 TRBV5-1 TGCGCCAGCAGTGGGGGCTCAGAAGTAGGTCAGTTCTTC CASSGGSEVGQFF
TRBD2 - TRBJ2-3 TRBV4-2 TGTGCCAGCAGCCAAGCCCCGGGGGGGCCGACAGATACGCAGTATTTT CASSQAPGGPTDTQYF
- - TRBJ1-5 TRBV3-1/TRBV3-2 TGTGCCAGCAGCCCCTTTTTTCCCGGGCCCCAGCATTTT CASSPFFPGPQHF
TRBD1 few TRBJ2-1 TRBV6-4 TGTGCCAGCAGTAAACAGGGGGTTTTAGGTGGGAATGAGCAGTTCTTC CASSKQGVLGGNEQFF
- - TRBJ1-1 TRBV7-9 TGTGCCAGCAGCCCCGGGGGGGGTCGGACTGAAGCTTTCTTT CASSPGGGRTEAFF
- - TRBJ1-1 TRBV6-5 TGTGCCAGCAAACGGGGGGGATTGAACACTGAAGCTTTCTTT CASKRGGLNTEAFF
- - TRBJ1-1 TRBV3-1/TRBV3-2 TGTGCCAGCAGCCAAGACCAAGGCGGGGGAATTCCTGAAGCTTTCTTT CASSQDQGGGIPEAFF
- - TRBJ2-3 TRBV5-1 TGCGCCAGCAGCTTGGGGGACACCTTGGGAGATACGCAGTATTTT CASSLGDTLGDTQYF
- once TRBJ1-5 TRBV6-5 TGTGCCAGCACCAGGGATGTCAATCAGCCCCAGCATTTT CASTRDVNQPQHF
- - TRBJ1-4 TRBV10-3 TGTGCCATCAGTGAGGCAGGACACAAGTCTAGGTCTAATGAAAAACTGTTTTTT CAISEAGHKSRSNEKLFF
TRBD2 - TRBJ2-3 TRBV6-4 TGTGCCAGCAGTCCCCTAGCGGGGGGCGCAGATACGCAGTATTTT CASSPLAGGADTQYF
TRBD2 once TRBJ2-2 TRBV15 TGTGCCACCAGCAGAGCCCGGCTAGCGGGGGGACCTCATAACGGGGAGCTGTTTTTT CATSRARLAGGPHNGELFF
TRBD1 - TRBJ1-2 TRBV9 TGTGCCAGCAGCTCGACAGGGGGCAATGGCTACACCTTC CASSSTGGNGYTF
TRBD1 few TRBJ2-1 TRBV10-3 TGTGCCATCGGACAGGGGGCGAGCTCCTACAATGAGCAGTTCTTC CAIGQGASSYNEQFF
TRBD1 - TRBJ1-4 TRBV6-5 TGTGCCAGCAGTTACTCGGGGACAGGGTGGTCTGAAAAACTGTTTTTT CASSYSGTGWSEKLFF
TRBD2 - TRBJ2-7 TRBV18 TGTGCCAGCTCACCAAGGGCTAGCGGGGGTTTGGAGCAGTACTTC CASSPRASGGLEQYF
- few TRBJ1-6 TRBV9 TGTGCCAGCAGCCAGGGGTTGAGCTCCTATAATTCACCCCTCCACTTT CASSQGLSSYNSPLHF
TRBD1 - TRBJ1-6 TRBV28 TGTGCCAGCAGTTTAGGAGGACAGGGCCTTAATTCACCCCTCCACTTT CASSLGGQGLNSPLHF
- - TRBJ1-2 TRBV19 TGTGCCAGTAGATCAGGGATTTATGTTTCGAGCTACACCTTC CASRSGIYVSSYTF
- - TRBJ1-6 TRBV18 TGTGCCAGCTCACGTGATGCTACAGGGTTAGAATCACCCCTCCACTTT CASSRDATGLESPLHF
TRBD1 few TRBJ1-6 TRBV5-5 TGTGCCAGCAGGTGGACAGGGGAAGTTTTTAATTCACCCCTCCACTTT CASRWTGEVFNSPLHF
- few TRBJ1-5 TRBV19 TGTGCCAGTAGTATAGCCGGGATCTGGTTCAATCAGCCCCAGCATTTT CASSIAGIWFNQPQHF
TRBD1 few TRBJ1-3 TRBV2 TGTGCCAGCCAGGGGGACGGAAACACCATATATTTT CASQGDGNTIYF
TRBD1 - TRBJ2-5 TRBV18 TGTGCCAGCCGGGACAGGGGGCGCGGAGAGACCCAGTACTTC CASRDRGRGETQYF
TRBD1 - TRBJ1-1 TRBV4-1 TGCGCCAGCAGCCGGAGCCGGGGACAGGCCCTCCCCATGAACACTGAAGCTTTCTTT CASSRSRGQALPMNTEAFF
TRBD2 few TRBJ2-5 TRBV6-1 TGTGCCAGCAGTGAAGCCGGGACTATACAAGAGACCCAGTACTTC CASSEAGTIQETQYF
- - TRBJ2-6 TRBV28 TGTGCCAGCGGAGCTTATTCAGGGGCCAACGTCCTGACTTTC CASGAYSGANVLTF
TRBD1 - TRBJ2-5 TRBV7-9 TGTGCCAGCAGCCCCCCAGGGGGTTTACAAGAGACCCAGTACTTC CASSPPGGLQETQYF
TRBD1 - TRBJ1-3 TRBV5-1 TGCGCCAGTACGACAGGGGCCAGCTCTGGAAACACCATATATTTT CASTTGASSGNTIYF
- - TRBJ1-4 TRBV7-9 TGTGCCAGCAGCTTAACCGGGACAAGGGAAAAACTGTTTTTT CASSLTGTREKLFF
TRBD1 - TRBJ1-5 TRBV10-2 TGCGCCAGCAGTGATCGACAGGGGGCGCCGGGCAATCAGCCCCAGCATTTT CASSDRQGAPGNQPQHF
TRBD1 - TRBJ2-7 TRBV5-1 TGCGCCAGCAGTTCACAGGGACAGATCAACGAGCAGTACTTC CASSSQGQINEQYF
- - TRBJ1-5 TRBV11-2 TGCGCCAGCAGCTTAGGCGAGTACAGCAATCAGCCCCAGCATTTT CASSLGEYSNQPQHF
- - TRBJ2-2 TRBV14 TGTGCCAGCAGCCGGGCCCGGATCGGGGAGCTGTTTTTT CASSRARIGELFF
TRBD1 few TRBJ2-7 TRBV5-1 TGCGCCAGCAGCGACCGACAGGGTGGGCACGAGCAGTACTTC CASSDRQGGHEQYF
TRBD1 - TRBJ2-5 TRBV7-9 TGTGCCAGCAGCTTAGGTGGTCAGGGGGAAGAGACCCAGTACTTC CASSLGGQGEETQYF
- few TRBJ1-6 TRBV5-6 TGTGCCAGCAGCTTGGATCCAGGGATCAATTCACCCCTCCACTTT CASSLDPGINSPLHF
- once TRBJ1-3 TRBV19 TGTGCCAGTAGCCAACAGGGCTCTGGAAACACCATATATTTT CASSQQGSGNTIYF
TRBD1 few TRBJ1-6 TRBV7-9 TGTGCCAGCAGCTACGGGACAGGGGCTAATTCACCCCTCCACTTT CASSYGTGANSPLHF
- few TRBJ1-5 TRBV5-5 TGTGCCAGCAGCTCCCGGGGAATCAGCAATCAGCCCCAGCATTTT CASSSRGISNQPQHF
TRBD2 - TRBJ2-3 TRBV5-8 TGTGCCAGCATCGGGGGGACTTACACAGATACGCAGTATTTT CASIGGTYTDTQYF
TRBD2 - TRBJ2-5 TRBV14 TGTGCCAGCAGCCAGGGGACTACAAACAAAGAGACCCAGTACTTC CASSQGTTNKETQYF
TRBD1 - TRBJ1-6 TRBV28 TGTGCCAGCAGTCCGAGGACAGGGGCCCCACCCCTCCACTTT CASSPRTGAPPLHF
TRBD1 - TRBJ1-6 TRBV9 TGTGCCAGCAGCGTAAGGGACAGGGAATCACCCCTCCACTTT CASSVRDRESPLHF
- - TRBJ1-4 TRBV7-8 TGTGCCAGCAGCCCTACCTTAAGCTCCGCAACTAATGAAAAACTGTTTTTT CASSPTLSSATNEKLFF
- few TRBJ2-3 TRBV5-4 TGTGCCAGCAGCTTGGGACGGACTAGCACAGATACGCAGTATTTT CASSLGRTSTDTQYF
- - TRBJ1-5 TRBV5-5 TGTGCCAGCAGCTTAGAAGAGAGCCAGCCCCAGCATTTT CASSLEESQPQHF
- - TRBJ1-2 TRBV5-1 TGCGCCAGCTCCGAAGGTCCAGGGGAAGGTGGCTACACCTTC CASSEGPGEGGYTF